A single sample gave rise to the 2 T cell receptor beta chains below, sequenced in a study of blood T cell repertoires in COVID-19. Sequencing was performed with immunoSEQ multiplex PCR; in TCRdb, only in-frame clones are kept and a portion is missing. The sample has 95,000 to 100,000 clones, almost 95% seen once. Input material: peripheral blood. These receptors were taken from a man aged 50-59 years with active COVID-19.

The CDR3 loop is CASSLTGGLDTGELFF. In nucleotides, the CDR3 is TGTGCCAGCAGCTTGACTGGGGGACTAGATACCGGGGAGCTGTTTTTT. The chain uses TRBV28 and TRBJ2-2; 8 bases are a match to TRBD2. CDR3 length: 16 amino acids. CDR1 is MDHEN, CDR2 SYDVKM, per germline. V lost 6 bases to trimming and J lost 5 bases; unmatched junction nucleotides: 11.

The gene calls are TRBV9 and TRBJ2-1; D call uncertain. The CDR3 has 15 residues. V was pared by 0 bases and J by 6 bases, with 13 bases between. CDR1 and CDR2 from the germline V gene are SGDLS and YYNGEE. CDR3 sequence reads: CASSVESRRSNEQFF. CDR3 DNA: TGTGCCAGCAGCGTAGAAAGTAGGAGATCCAATGAGCAGTTCTTC.